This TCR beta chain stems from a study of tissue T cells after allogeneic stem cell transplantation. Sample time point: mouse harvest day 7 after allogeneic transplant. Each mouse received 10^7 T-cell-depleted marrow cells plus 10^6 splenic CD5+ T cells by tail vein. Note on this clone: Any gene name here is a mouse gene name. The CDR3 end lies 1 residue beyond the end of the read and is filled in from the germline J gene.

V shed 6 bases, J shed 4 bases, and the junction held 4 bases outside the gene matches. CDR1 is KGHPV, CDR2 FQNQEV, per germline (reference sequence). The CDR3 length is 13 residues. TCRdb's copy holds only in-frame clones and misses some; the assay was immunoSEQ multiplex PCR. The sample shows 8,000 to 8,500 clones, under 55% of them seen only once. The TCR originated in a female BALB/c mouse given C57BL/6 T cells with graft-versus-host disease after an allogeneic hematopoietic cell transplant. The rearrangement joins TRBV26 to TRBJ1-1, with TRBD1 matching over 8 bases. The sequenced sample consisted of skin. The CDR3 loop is CASRQGAGTEVFF. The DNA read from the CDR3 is TGTGCCAGCAGGCAGGGGGCAGGCACAGAAGTCTTC.